This TCR beta chain was found in a study of cytomegalovirus exposure and HLA in healthy donors. Overall study findings and caveats: The study recorded some 160 TCR beta chains that were cytomegalovirus-associated. According to a subsequent analysis, TCR clusters from the first cohort were inclined to appear together in the 120 validation repertoires. Most sequenced TCRs were rare (though some public TCRs occurred in many donors).

Data came from immunoSEQ multiplex PCR; TCRdb stores just in-frame clones and leaves some out. Among around 220,000 clones listed, 65% to 85% were seen once. The donors were members of the validation cohort, which comprised roughly 120 subjects and was separate from the first cohort of 666 subjects. A word on this clone: The target antigen is unknown.

Germline CDR1 and CDR2: MGHRA and YSYEKL. The CDR3 totals 15 residues. The ends were cut back, 5 bases at V and 3 bases at J, with 13 bases in the middle. The sequence was obtained from a woman aged 25 to 39 in good health and CMV-seropositive. The V and J genes are TRBV4-1 and TRBJ2-2; tentatively, D is TRBD2 (5 bases). The source material was PBMCs. The CDR3 DNA follows: TGCGCCAGCAGCACGTCGGACGGGGACACCGGGGAGCTGTTTTTT. Encoded protein: CASSTSDGDTGELFF.